A selection of T cell receptor beta chains follows, all from one sample in a study of blood T cell repertoires in COVID-19. The protocol was immunoSEQ multiplex PCR, while the TCRdb copy is restricted to in-frame clones and leaves out a portion. Among about 230,000 clones listed, around 88% were seen once. The sample comprised PBMCs or T cells enriched from blood (not recorded which). The receptors derive from a woman aged 40 to 50 with acute COVID-19. CDR3s include the opening cysteine and the closing phenylalanine or tryptophan. A D gene is named only where the DNA matches it firmly. Size tells how often a clone was seen (once, few, many) or the class of an expanded clone, and some rows leave it out.

TRBJ2-3 TRBV19 16 TRBD2 . TGTGCCAGTAGTATCCCTCTAGCGGGACCCCGTCCGGTGCAGTATTTT CASSIPLAGPRPVQYF
TRBJ1-1 TRBV29-1 15 . . TGCAGCGTTTCAGGTCAGCTTACGATGAACACTGAAGCTTTCTTT CSVSGQLTMNTEAFF
TRBJ2-2 TRBV10-2 14 TRBD1 . TGCGCCAGCAAAGGGACAGGGTACACCGGGGAGCTGTTTTTT CASKGTGYTGELFF
TRBJ1-5 TRBV3-1/TRBV3-2 14 TRBD1 . TGTGCCAGCAGCCCGAGGGACAGTGCCCAGCCCCAGCATTTT CASSPRDSAQPQHF
TRBJ2-3 TRBV10-1 15 TRBD2 . TGCGCCAGCAGTGATCATAGCGGGAAAACAGATACGCAGTATTTT CASSDHSGKTDTQYF
TRBJ2-5 TRBV29-1 12 . . TGCAGCGCTGGACAGTCCCAAGAGACCCAGTACTTC CSAGQSQETQYF
TRBJ2-1 TRBV11-3 16 . once TGTGCCAGCAGCTTATTCTCACCGAGCTCCTACAATGAGCAGTTCTTC CASSLFSPSSYNEQFF
TRBJ1-2 TRBV18 11 TRBD1 . TGTGCCAGCTACAGGGGGCTCAGCTACACCTTC CASYRGLSYTF
TRBJ1-2 TRBV3-1/TRBV3-2 14 TRBD1 . TGTGCCAGCAGCCCCGGACAGGGCGTCTATGGCTACACCTTC CASSPGQGVYGYTF
TRBJ2-1 TRBV5-1 17 . . TGCGCCAGCAGCAGGCCGGGGGGCCGCGGGGGAGGGTATGAGCAGTTCTTC CASSRPGGRGGGYEQFF
TRBJ1-1 TRBV19 16 . few TGTGCCAGTAGTATACGGCAGGGCATCATGAACACTGAAGCTTTCTTT CASSIRQGIMNTEAFF
TRBJ2-7 TRBV30 16 TRBD1 once TGTGCCTGGAGTGTGGAGTGGGGACAGGGGGCTAGCGAGCAGTACTTC CAWSVEWGQGASEQYF
TRBJ1-1 TRBV5-1 14 TRBD1 . TGCGCCAGCAGCTTTGGGACAGTTGGGACTGAAGCTTTCTTT CASSFGTVGTEAFF
TRBJ2-1 TRBV7-2 12 . once TGTGCCAGCAGCTTTACGGGCAATGAGCAGTTCTTC CASSFTGNEQFF
TRBJ2-3 TRBV12-5 16 . . TGTGCTAGTGGTCTTCTTATAGGGGGTAGCACAGATACGCAGTATTTT CASGLLIGGSTDTQYF
TRBJ1-1 TRBV5-1 15 . . TGCGCCAGCAGCTTGATCGGAGGGATGAACACTGAAGCTTTCTTT CASSLIGGMNTEAFF
TRBJ1-6 TRBV7-2 15 . . TGTGCCAGCAGCTTAGAGAGACAGAGGAATTCACCCCTCCACTTT CASSLERQRNSPLHF
TRBJ2-2 TRBV7-9 17 . . TGTGCCAGCAGCCATAACCAGGGGTCCCCTAACACCGGGGAGCTGTTTTTT CASSHNQGSPNTGELFF
TRBJ2-1 TRBV7-2 17 TRBD2 . TGTGCCAGCAGCTTAGGGTCGGGCGGGAGGAGATACAATGAGCAGTTCTTC CASSLGSGGRRYNEQFF
TRBJ1-1 TRBV10-1 13 . . TGCGCCAGCAGCGATCAGGTTTACACTGAAGCTTTCTTT CASSDQVYTEAFF
TRBJ2-1 TRBV6-1 15 . . TGTGCCAGCAGTGAAGGGCCTCTGACCTACAATGAGCAGTTCTTC CASSEGPLTYNEQFF
TRBJ2-1 TRBV5-4 15 TRBD2 . TGTGCCAGCAGCTTGATTAGCGGGGGGGCGTTTGAGCAGTTCTTC CASSLISGGAFEQFF
TRBJ1-4 TRBV7-6 13 TRBD1 . TGTGCCAGCGGGACAGTTAGAAATGAAAAACTGTTTTTT CASGTVRNEKLFF
TRBJ2-1 TRBV5-1 14 TRBD2 . TGCGCCAGCACCAATCTAGCGGGGGGGAATGAGCAGTTCTTC CASTNLAGGNEQFF
TRBJ1-1 TRBV6-6 15 . . TGTGCCAGCAGTTACGCAGGGATAGGGTACACTGAAGCTTTCTTT CASSYAGIGYTEAFF
TRBJ2-2 TRBV2 15 TRBD2 . TGTGCCAGCAGTGAGGGGGGGTCGAGCACCGGGGAGCTGTTTTTT CASSEGGSSTGELFF
TRBJ1-5 TRBV21-1 16 . once TGTGCCAGCACCTCGAGGGGGCGCTTTAGCAATCAGCCCCAGCATTTT CASTSRGRFSNQPQHF
TRBJ2-5 TRBV24-1 15 . . TGTGCCACCAGTGACCCGGGCCCAGGGGGGGAGACCCAGTACTTC CATSDPGPGGETQYF
TRBJ2-3 TRBV11-3 16 TRBD2 . TGTGCCAGCAGCCTTGCAAGGACTAGCCCACCAGATACGCAGTATTTT CASSLARTSPPDTQYF
TRBJ2-3 TRBV5-8 18 . . TGTGCCAGCAGCTTGCTTTTTTCCCTAGCGTCTAGCACAGATACGCAGTATTTT CASSLLFSLASSTDTQYF
TRBJ1-4 TRBV30 15 . . TGTGCCTGGAGCCTCAACCGAAACGGCGGAGAAAAACTGTTTTTT CAWSLNRNGGEKLFF
TRBJ2-7 TRBV7-2 15 TRBD2 . TGTGCCAGCAGCTTAGTTGAGCGGGGTACCTACGAGCAGTACTTC CASSLVERGTYEQYF
TRBJ2-2 TRBV12-3/TRBV12-4 13 TRBD2 . TGTGCCAGCAGCCCCGGGAGGAGGGGGGAGCTGTTTTTT CASSPGRRGELFF
TRBJ1-5 TRBV19 16 . . TGTGCCAGTAGTATTCCGGGGGGAAGGAGCAATCAGCCCCAGCATTTT CASSIPGGRSNQPQHF
TRBJ1-2 TRBV13 14 . . TGTGCCAGCAGCCTAGCTGGTACGCGGTATGGCTACACCTTC CASSLAGTRYGYTF
TRBJ1-1 TRBV27 15 . . TGTGCCAGCAGTTTCCGGGAAAAAATGAACACTGAAGCTTTCTTT CASSFREKMNTEAFF
TRBJ2-7 TRBV2 14 . . TGTGCCAGTATGGAGGCGGGGGCCTACTACGAGCAGTACTTC CASMEAGAYYEQYF
TRBJ2-1 TRBV10-2 16 . once TGCGCCAGCAGGGGTAGTTTGTGGGGGGGCCTGGATGAGCAGTTCTTC CASRGSLWGGLDEQFF
TRBJ1-2 TRBV2 13 TRBD1 . TGTGCCAGCCGAGGGGGCGTAAACTATGGCTACACCTTC CASRGGVNYGYTF
TRBJ2-3 TRBV6-4 15 . . TGTGCCAGCAGTGACCGTGCCACTCACACAGATACGCAGTATTTT CASSDRATHTDTQYF
TRBJ2-3 TRBV2 15 TRBD1 . TGTGCCAGCAGTGGAACTGGGACAGGATCGGGTACGCAGTATTTT CASSGTGTGSGTQYF
TRBJ2-5 TRBV7-9 14 TRBD1 . TGTGCCAGCAGCATAGGGACAGGGGGCGAGACCCAGTACTTC CASSIGTGGETQYF
TRBJ2-3 TRBV24-1 16 . . TGTGCCACCAGTGATTTGGGGGCAGGGGAAACAGATACGCAGTATTTT CATSDLGAGETDTQYF
TRBJ1-2 TRBV5-4 13 . . TGTGCCAGCAGCCTTACAGGGTCGTCTGGCTACACCTTC CASSLTGSSGYTF
TRBJ2-7 TRBV5-1 12 TRBD1 . TGCGCCAGCACAGCGACAGGGCGCGAGCAGTACTTC CASTATGREQYF
TRBJ2-2 TRBV15 19 TRBD2 . TGTGCCACCAGCAGAGGCCGTTTGACTAGCGGGAGAGGAACCGGGGAGCTGTTTTTT CATSRGRLTSGRGTGELFF
TRBJ2-3 TRBV28 16 . . TGTGCCAGCAGTTTAGGATCAGGGTCGGGCACAGATACGCAGTATTTT CASSLGSGSGTDTQYF
TRBJ2-2 TRBV28 14 . once TGTGCCAGCAGTTCCCCAGGGGCCAGCAGGGAGCTGTTTTTT CASSSPGASRELFF
TRBJ2-2 TRBV27 18 . . TGTGCCAGCAGCAGAATGTCTCTCCTCGGCGGGGTCACCGGGGAGCTGTTTTTT CASSRMSLLGGVTGELFF
TRBJ1-1 TRBV28 15 . . TGTGCCAGCAGAGGAATGACAGGACTAGGGGCTGAAGCTTTCTTT CASRGMTGLGAEAFF
TRBJ1-1 TRBV10-2 14 . . TGCGCCAGCAGTGAGTCGCAGCGGTCCACTGAAGCTTTCTTT CASSESQRSTEAFF
TRBJ2-3 TRBV6-1 16 . . TGTGCCAGCAGTGAATCGGTTGCGGGGGCAGCAGATACGCAGTATTTT CASSESVAGAADTQYF
TRBJ1-5 TRBV10-2 13 . . TGCGCCACCATGGACGGGGGGAATCAGCCCCAGCATTTT CATMDGGNQPQHF
TRBJ1-4 TRBV30 16 . . TGTGCCTGGAGTGTAATAGGGGCGTCAACTAATGAAAAACTGTTTTTT CAWSVIGASTNEKLFF